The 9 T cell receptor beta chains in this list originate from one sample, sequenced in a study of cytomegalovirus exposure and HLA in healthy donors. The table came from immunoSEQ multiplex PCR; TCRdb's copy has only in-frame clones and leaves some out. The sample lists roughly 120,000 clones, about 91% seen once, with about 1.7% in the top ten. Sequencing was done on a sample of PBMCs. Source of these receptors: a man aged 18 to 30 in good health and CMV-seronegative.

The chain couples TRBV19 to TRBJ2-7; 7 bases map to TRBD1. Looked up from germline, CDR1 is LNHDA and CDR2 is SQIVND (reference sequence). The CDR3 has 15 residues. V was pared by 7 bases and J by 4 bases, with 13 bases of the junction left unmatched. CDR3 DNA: TGTGCCAGTACCACCCAGGCCAGGGGGAAATACGAGCAGTACTTC. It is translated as CASTTQARGKYEQYF.

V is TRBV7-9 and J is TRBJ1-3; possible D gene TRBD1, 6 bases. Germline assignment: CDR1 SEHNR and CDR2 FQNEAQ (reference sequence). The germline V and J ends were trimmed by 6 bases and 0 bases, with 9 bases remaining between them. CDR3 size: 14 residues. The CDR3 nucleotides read TGTGCCAGCAGTGAACAGGGCTCTGGAAACACCATATATTTT. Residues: CASSEQGSGNTIYF.

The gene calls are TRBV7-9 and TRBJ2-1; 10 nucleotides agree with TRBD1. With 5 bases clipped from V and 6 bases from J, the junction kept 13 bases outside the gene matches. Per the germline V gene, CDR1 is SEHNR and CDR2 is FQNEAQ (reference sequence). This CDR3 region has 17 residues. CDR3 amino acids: CASSPGTGAEWGNEQFF. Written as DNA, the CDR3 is TGTGCCAGCAGCCCCGGGACAGGGGCCGAGTGGGGCAATGAGCAGTTCTTC. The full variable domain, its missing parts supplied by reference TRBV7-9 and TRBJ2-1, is DTGVSQNPRHKITKRGQNVTFRCDPISEHNRLYWYRQTLGQGPEFLTYFQNEAQLEKSRLLSDRFSAERPKGSFSTLEIQRTEQGDSAMYLCASSPGTGAEWGNEQFFGPGTRLTVL.

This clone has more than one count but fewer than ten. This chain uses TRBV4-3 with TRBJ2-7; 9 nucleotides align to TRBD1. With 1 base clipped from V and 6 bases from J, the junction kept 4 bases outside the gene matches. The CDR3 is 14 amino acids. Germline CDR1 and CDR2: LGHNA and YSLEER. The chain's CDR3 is CASSQVNRGLEQYF. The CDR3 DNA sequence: TGCGCCAGCAGCCAAGTGAACAGGGGGCTCGAGCAGTACTTC.

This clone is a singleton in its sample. The CDR3 is CASSLLLRSGGAYEQYF. The CDR3 DNA follows: TGTGCCAGCAGTTTATTGCTGCGTAGCGGGGGGGCCTACGAGCAGTACTTC. This chain connects TRBV28 to TRBJ2-7, with TRBD2 matching 11 bases. Germline assignment: CDR1 MDHEN and CDR2 SYDVKM. Trimming at V came to 1 base and at J to 2 bases, leaving 7 bases not matched to a gene. The CDR3 contains 17 residues.

CDR3 sequence (DNA): TGTGCCACCAGCAGAATACAGGGGGCTAATCAGCCCCAGCATTTT. This codes for CATSRIQGANQPQHF. This rearrangement joins TRBV15 to TRBJ1-5, with 9 positions matching TRBD1. In germline, CDR1 is LNHNV, CDR2 YYDKDF (reference sequence). V was clipped by 2 bases and J by 4 bases; unmatched bases: 3. This CDR3 comprises 15 residues.

CDR3 sequence reads: CASSLLTSGRTDTQYF. Written as DNA, the CDR3 is TGTGCCAGCAGTTTATTAACTAGCGGGAGAACAGATACGCAGTATTTT. J is TRBJ2-3 and V is TRBV28, with 11 bases matching TRBD2. The CDR3 runs 16 residues. V was clipped by 1 base and J by 3 bases; unmatched bases: 3. Germline V gene lookup returns CDR1 MDHEN and CDR2 SYDVKM.

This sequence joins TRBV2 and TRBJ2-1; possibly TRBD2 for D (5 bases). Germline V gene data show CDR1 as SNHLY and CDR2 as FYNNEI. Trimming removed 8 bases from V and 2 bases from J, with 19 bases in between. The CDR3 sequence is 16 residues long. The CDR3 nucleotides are TGTGCCAGCCTAGACCCTGGGGAGAAGACCTACAATGAGCAGTTCTTC. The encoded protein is CASLDPGEKTYNEQFF. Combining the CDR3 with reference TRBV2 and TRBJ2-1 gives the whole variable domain EPEVTQTPSHQVTQMGQEVILRCVPISNHLYFYWYRQILGQKVEFLVSFYNNEISEKSEIFDDQFSVERPDGSNFTLKIRSTKLEDSAMYFCASLDPGEKTYNEQFFGPGTRLTVL.

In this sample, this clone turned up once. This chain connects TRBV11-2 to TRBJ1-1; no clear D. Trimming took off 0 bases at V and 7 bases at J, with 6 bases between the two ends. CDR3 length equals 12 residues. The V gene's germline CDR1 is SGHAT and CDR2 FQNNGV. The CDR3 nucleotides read TGTGCCAGCAGCTTAGATCGGGGTGAAGCTTTCTTT. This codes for CASSLDRGEAFF.